This T cell receptor (beta chain) emerged from a study of technical replicates of blood from a few donors. Profiling relied on immunoSEQ multiplex PCR, and the TCRdb table lists in-frame clones only, not all of them. The table shows approximately 82,000 clones, with about 93% occurring only once. The CDR3 contains 15 residues. Trimming took 7 bases from V and 5 from J; bases not matched to a gene: 4. The germline gives CDR1 MNHNS, CDR2 SASEGT. The rearrangement links TRBV6-1 to TRBJ2-1; 14 nucleotides align to TRBD2. The specimen sequenced was T cells isolated from PBMCs. This TCR derives from a human donor in good health. CDR3 loop: CASNGLAGGNNEQFF. The CDR3 bases are TGTGCCAGCAATGGACTAGCGGGAGGAAACAATGAGCAGTTCTTC.